A single sample gave rise to the 17 T cell receptor beta chains below, sequenced in a study of identical twins. TCRdb re-analysed the 5' RACE reads in MiXCR, keeping a single row per CDR3 protein. The table has more than 350,000 distinct CDR3 sequences, approximately 10% seen once. Specimen: naive T cells sorted from blood. These receptors were collected from a woman aged 45-59 years in good health.

This clonotype showed up many times. The chain is built from TRBV10-3 and TRBJ2-5; D not resolved. The length of the CDR3 is 12 residues. Germline V gives CDR1 ENHRY, CDR2 SYGVKD. V was pared by 8 bases and J by 0 bases, with 7 bases between. CDR3 sequence: CAIQNYQETQYF. The CDR3 nucleotides are TGTGCCATCCAGAACTACCAAGAGACCCAGTACTTC.

This rearrangement joins TRBV19 to TRBJ1-2, with D perhaps matching TRBD1 (5 bases). Trimming cost V 6 bases and J 0 bases, with 11 bases left between them. The V gene's germline CDR1 is LNHDA and CDR2 SQIVND (reference sequence). The CDR3 totals 14 residues. This CDR3 reads CASRGPTTNYGYTF. DNA of the CDR3: TGTGCCAGTAGGGGACCGACAACTAACTATGGCTACACCTTC. The full variable domain, with the rest looked up from reference TRBV19 and TRBJ1-2, is DGGITQSPKYLFRKEGQNVTLSCEQNLNHDAMYWYRQDPGQGLRLIYYSQIVNDFQKGDIAEGYSVSREKKESFPLTVTSAQKNPTAFYLCASRGPTTNYGYTFGSGTRLTVV.

This clonotype has at least ten counts. J is TRBJ2-6 and V is TRBV11-2, with D possibly TRBD2 on 6 matching bases. Deletions cut 4 bases from V and 0 bases from J, with 16 bases between. From germline, CDR1 is SGHAT and CDR2 FQNNGV. This CDR3 is built from 18 residues. CDR3 bases: TGTGCCAGCAGCTCGAGACTAGTTTCATACTCTGGGGCCAACGTCCTGACTTTC. Protein: CASSSRLVSYSGANVLTF.

This clonotype was recorded at least ten times. The rearrangement links TRBV7-8 to TRBJ1-4, with 8 bases lining up with TRBD1. The CDR3 runs to 14 residues. V lost 5 bases and J lost 8; bases outside the gene matches: 7. Germline values: CDR1 SGHVS, CDR2 FQNEAQ. CDR3 protein: CASSRDRRGEKLFF. CDR3 in DNA: TGTGCCAGCAGCCGGGACAGGAGGGGCGAAAAACTGTTTTTT.

As for this clonotype: The CDR3 does not end in the conserved phenylalanine or tryptophan, so this is likely a read error. The chain combines TRBV5-1 with TRBJ2-5; D gene ambiguous. Trimming shortened V by 0 bases and J by 5 bases, and 8 bases separated the two germline ends. The CDR3 covers 13 residues. Germline lookup yields CDR1 SGHRS and CDR2 YFSETQ. CDR3 sequence: CASSLVYGETQYY. Here the CDR3 DNA reads TGCGCCAGCAGCTTGGTCTACGGCGAGACCCAGTACTAC.

There are a few counts of this clonotype. V is TRBV7-9 and J is TRBJ2-7; possibly TRBD1 for D (6 bases). Germline V CDR1 and CDR2: SEHNR, FQNEAQ (reference sequence). This CDR3 is 15 amino acids long. V shed 1 base and J shed 3 bases, with 13 bases lying between them. This CDR3 is CASSLGFEGDYEQYF. DNA of the CDR3: TGTGCCAGCAGCTTAGGGTTCGAGGGGGACTACGAGCAGTACTTC.

CDR3 sequence (DNA): TGTGCCAGCAGCCATAATAGCAATCAGCCCCAGCATTTT. Its translation: CASSHNSNQPQHF. The chain couples TRBV5-6 to TRBJ1-5; D uncertain. The CDR3 consists of 13 residues. The V end lost 4 bases, the J end lost 0 bases, and 5 bases lay between the germline ends. The germline CDR1 and CDR2 sequences are SGHDT and YYEEEE.

This clonotype has ten or more counts. This rearrangement joins TRBV6-4 to TRBJ2-2, with D possibly TRBD1 on 5 matching bases. Germline CDR1 reads MRHNA; CDR2 reads SNTAGT. The germline V and J ends were trimmed by 2 bases and 4 bases, with 5 bases remaining between them. CDR3 length: 13 amino acids. CDR3 sequence: CASSDRGTGELFF. As DNA, the CDR3 is TGTGCCAGCAGTGACAGGGGCACCGGGGAGCTGTTTTTT.

This clonotype was counted a few times. J is TRBJ2-7 and V is TRBV5-1, with TRBD2 as a possible D gene (6 bases). CDR3 size: 15 residues. In germline, CDR1 is SGHRS, CDR2 YFSETQ. The ends were cut back, 0 bases at V and 3 bases at J, with 13 bases in the middle. The CDR3 region has the DNA TGCGCCAGCAGCTTGGGAGTCGGGAGTATCTACGAGCAGTACTTC. Protein: CASSLGVGSIYEQYF.

This clonotype has a handful of counts. V gene TRBV11-2 combines with J gene TRBJ2-5; the match to TRBD1 covers 7 bases. The CDR3 length is 14 residues. Germline CDR1 SGHAT, CDR2 FQNNGV. Unmatched junction bases numbered 3, after V lost 4 bases and J lost 1 base. The CDR3 region is CASSSTGAQETQYF. CDR3 nucleotide sequence: TGTGCCAGCAGCTCTACAGGGGCCCAAGAGACCCAGTACTTC.

Ten or more counts support this clonotype. The V gene is TRBV12-3 or TRBV12-4, the J gene TRBJ2-7, with TRBD2 identical over 9 bases. J gave up 3 bases and V 6 bases, and 9 bases lay outside the gene matches. The CDR3 has 15 amino acids. The CDR3 DNA reads as TGTGCCAGCAGGGACCCTAATAGCGGGAGCTACGAGCAGTACTTC. It is translated as CASRDPNSGSYEQYF.

The table lists this clonotype with a few counts. V usage is TRBV5-1 and J usage is TRBJ1-1; unclear D gene. V dropped 4 bases and J dropped 3 bases, with 16 bases sitting between them. The germline gives CDR1 SGHRS, CDR2 YFSETQ. There are 15 residues in the CDR3. Here the CDR3 DNA reads TGCGCCAGCAGCCAGGCGGGCAGGCTGGACACTGAAGCTTTCTTT. This encodes CASSQAGRLDTEAFF.

The chain recombines TRBV5-1 with TRBJ2-3; 8 nucleotides align to TRBD2. Germline lookup yields CDR1 SGHRS and CDR2 YFSETQ. This CDR3 spans 15 amino acids. The J segment lost 5 bases and the V segment lost 1 base, leaving 6 bases of the junction unmatched. The CDR3 DNA follows: TGCGCCAGCAGCTTGAACGGGAGGGCCGAAGATACGCAGTATTTT. Its protein is CASSLNGRAEDTQYF. The complete variable domain, with remaining parts taken from reference TRBV5-1 and TRBJ2-3, reads KAGVTQTPRYLIKTRGQQVTLSCSPISGHRSVSWYQQTPGQGLQFLFEYFSETQRNKGNFPGRFSGRQFSNSRSEMNVSTLELGDSALYLCASSLNGRAEDTQYFGPGTRLTVL.

The rearrangement uses TRBV5-1 and TRBJ1-4; unclear D gene. The CDR3 has 15 amino acids. Germline V gives CDR1 SGHRS, CDR2 YFSETQ. The V end lost 2 bases, the J end lost 0 bases, and 8 bases lay between the germline ends. The CDR3 loop reads CASSFLTATNEKLFF. The DNA of the CDR3 is TGCGCCAGCAGCTTCCTAACCGCAACTAATGAAAAACTGTTTTTT.

Ten or more counts support this clonotype. The chain links TRBV5-1 to TRBJ2-2; D is perhaps TRBD2 (6 bases). This CDR3 spans 17 amino acids. Per germline, CDR1 SGHRS and CDR2 YFSETQ. The V end lost 0 bases, the J end lost 3 bases, and 15 bases lay between the germline ends. Here the CDR3 reads CASSLVVSGTYTGELFF. The CDR3 DNA sequence: TGCGCCAGCAGCTTGGTGGTATCGGGGACTTACACCGGGGAGCTGTTTTTT.

This clonotype was recorded at least ten times. The chain uses TRBV6-5 and TRBJ2-5; D unclear. Germline loops: CDR1 MNHEY, CDR2 SVGAGI. Trimming stripped 2 bases from V and 0 bases from J, with 4 bases between. The CDR3 contains 13 residues. The CDR3 nucleotides read TGTGCCAGCAGTTACGCAAACCAAGAGACCCAGTACTTC. Amino acids: CASSYANQETQYF.

This clonotype came up a few times. This chain links TRBV29-1 with TRBJ2-2, with a possible D match to TRBD1 (6 bases). V dropped 7 bases and J dropped 6 bases, with 15 bases sitting between them. The length of the CDR3 is 13 residues. In germline, CDR1 is SQVTM, CDR2 ANQGSEA. CDR3 DNA sequence: TGCAGCGCTTGGACAGCAGAGGCCGGGGAGCTGTTTTTT. Translated: CSAWTAEAGELFF.